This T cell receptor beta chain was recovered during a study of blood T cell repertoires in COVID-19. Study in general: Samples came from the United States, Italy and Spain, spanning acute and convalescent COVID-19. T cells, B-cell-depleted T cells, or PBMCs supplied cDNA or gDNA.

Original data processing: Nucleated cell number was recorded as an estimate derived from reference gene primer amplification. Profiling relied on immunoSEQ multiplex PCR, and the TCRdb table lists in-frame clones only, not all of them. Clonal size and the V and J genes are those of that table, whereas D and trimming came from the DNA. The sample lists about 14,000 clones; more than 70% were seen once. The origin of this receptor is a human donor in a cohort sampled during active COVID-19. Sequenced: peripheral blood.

CDR3 protein: CASSFLGRGAVQYF. The CDR3 DNA sequence: TGTGCCAGCAGTTTCCTGGGTCGAGGTGCAGTGCAGTACTTC. The chain combines TRBV27 with TRBJ2-7, with D unresolved. V shed 3 bases and J shed 9 bases, with 18 bases lying between them. The CDR3 contains 14 residues. The germline gives CDR1 MNHEY, CDR2 SMNVEV (reference sequence).